Each of the 32 T cell receptor beta chains below was sequenced from the same sample in a study of beta chain features in type 1 diabetes (dated by TCRdb to the late 2010s). Broad study findings and their caveats: A moderate but significant shortening of TCRB CDR3 length was observed in type 1 diabetes patients in all four CD4+ subsets.

To prepare the library, the immunoSEQ multiplex PCR assay was applied. The entire amount of isolated RNA was reverse transcribed using the High Capacity cDNA Reverse Transcription Kit, so the sequenced TCRB transcripts were expressed ones. TCRdb obtained this table from immuneACCESS and retained in-frame rearrangements with V and J assigned. These tables miss some clones; where compared with another copy, unresolved V genes account for less than half of the shortfall, and the remainder is unexplained. The sample table lists hundreds of thousands of clones, around an eighth of them with a count of one. The ten biggest clones cover 0.035% to 0.04% of the sample. Which antigens these TCRs recognize remains unknown. Material for sequencing was naive CD4+ T cells from blood. This specimen's cell subset or site label, per the study, means: true naive CD4+ T cells. The receptors here all came from a young man with type 1 diabetes.

There are a few counts of this clone. The V gene is TRBV28, the J gene TRBJ2-2; D is unresolved. The CDR3 is 16 amino acids. V lost 5 bases and J 3 bases, leaving 16 bases between the germline ends. Germline V gene sequence: CDR1 MDHEN, CDR2 SYDVKM. CDR3 residues: CASSRKGRPYTGELFF. CDR3 DNA: TGTGCCAGCAGTAGGAAAGGCAGGCCTTACACCGGGGAGCTGTTTTTT.

This clone was seen only a few times. The gene calls are TRBV4-1 and TRBJ1-1; D gene unclear. The germline V gene has CDR1 MGHRA and CDR2 YSYEKL. The ends were cut back, 0 bases at V and 10 bases at J, with 15 bases in the middle. The CDR3 has 14 amino acids. For the CDR3, the DNA is TGCGCCAGCAGCCAAGAACTCCCGCTAAGTGGAGCTTTCTTT. Translated: CASSQELPLSGAFF.

The chain is built from TRBV14 and TRBJ1-2, with D possibly being TRBD1 (6 bases). Germline loops: CDR1 SGHDN, CDR2 FVKESK. The germline V and J ends were trimmed by 1 base and 8 bases, with 14 bases remaining between them. The CDR3 runs to 14 residues. The CDR3 spells CASSQVAGERGYTF. For the CDR3, the DNA is TGTGCCAGCAGCCAAGTGGCAGGGGAAAGAGGCTACACCTTC. Full variable domain (outside the CDR3, taken from reference TRBV14 and TRBJ1-2): EAGVTQFPSHSVIEKGQTVTLRCDPISGHDNLYWYRRVMGKEIKFLLHFVKESKQDESGMPNNRFLAERTGGTYSTLKVQPAELEDSGVYFCASSQVAGERGYTFGSGTRLTVV.

V usage is TRBV11-1 and J usage is TRBJ1-2; D not resolved. Germline values: CDR1 SGHAT, CDR2 FQDESV (reference sequence). V lost 0 bases and J lost 4, with 24 bases in between. There are 19 residues in the CDR3. The CDR3 protein is CASSLAQYSGPTGTYGYTF. CDR3 bases: TGTGCCAGCAGCTTAGCGCAGTATTCCGGCCCCACCGGCACCTATGGCTACACCTTC.

A few counts support this clone. This chain links TRBV20-1 with TRBJ1-2; 7 bases line up with TRBD1. V trimming: 1 base; J trimming: 9 bases; junction bases outside the gene matches: 2. The CDR3 has 11 residues. The V gene's germline CDR1 is DFQATT and CDR2 SNEGSKA (reference sequence). CDR3: CSARGGGSYTF. DNA of the CDR3: TGCAGTGCTAGAGGAGGGGGCAGCTACACCTTC.

The V and J genes are TRBV18 and TRBJ2-2; 9 bases are a match to TRBD1. This CDR3 spans 18 amino acids. V lost 0 bases to trimming and J lost 6 bases; unmatched junction nucleotides: 11. CDR1 and CDR2 from the germline V gene are KGHSH and LQKENI. The CDR3 DNA is TGTGCCAGCTCACCACCTTTTGGGACAGGGTCGTTTGCCGGGGAGCTGTTTTTT. Translation: CASSPPFGTGSFAGELFF.

The V call is TRBV5-4, the J call TRBJ1-1; D unclear. Trimming cost V 1 base and J 0 bases, with 16 bases left between them. The length of the CDR3 is 17 residues. Germline CDR1 and CDR2: SGHNT and YYREEE (reference sequence). The CDR3 protein is CASSLTPGDVMNTEAFF. CDR3 in DNA: TGTGCCAGCAGCTTGACCCCTGGGGATGTAATGAACACTGAAGCTTTCTTT.

The CDR3 coding sequence is TGTGCCAGCAGTACAGGGTCTAATGAAAAACTGTTTTTT. It codes for CASSTGSNEKLFF. V gene TRBV28 combines with J gene TRBJ1-4, with D perhaps matching TRBD1 (6 bases). CDR1 is MDHEN, CDR2 SYDVKM, per germline. The CDR3 runs to 13 residues. Trimming shortened V by 5 bases and J by 3 bases, and 7 bases separated the two germline ends.

This clone appeared a few times. V is TRBV30 and J is TRBJ1-2; no firm D call. The CDR3 sequence is 16 residues long. CDR1 is GTSNPN and CDR2 is SVGIG in the germline V gene (reference sequence). V was cut by 1 base and J by 4 bases, with 19 bases left in between. The CDR3 spells CAWSDSLRLMSYGYTF. CDR3 DNA sequence: TGTGCCTGGAGTGATTCATTGAGGCTAATGTCCTATGGCTACACCTTC.

This clone was seen more than once but under ten times. J is TRBJ1-2 and V is TRBV4-2, with D possibly matching TRBD1 (5 bases). The CDR3 length is 15 residues. Germline V gives CDR1 LGHNA, CDR2 YNFKEQ. V was cut by 0 bases and J by 3 bases, with 11 bases left in between. In DNA, the CDR3 is TGTGCCAGCAGCCAAGATGGGAAGGGACACTATGGCTACACCTTC. Protein product: CASSQDGKGHYGYTF.

This sequence joins TRBV18 and TRBJ2-5; D remains unclear. The ends were cut back, 3 bases at V and 7 bases at J, with 12 bases in the middle. The CDR3 contains 13 residues. CDR1 and CDR2 (germline): KGHSH, LQKENI. The CDR3 loop is CASSPGVKGTQYF. CDR3 coding DNA: TGTGCCAGCTCACCGGGTGTTAAAGGGACCCAGTACTTC.

The chain uses TRBV7-2 and TRBJ2-1; D possibly corresponds to TRBD1 (6 bases). V lost 4 bases and J 0 bases, leaving 10 bases between the germline ends. The CDR3 length is 15 residues. Germline CDR1 is SGHTA and CDR2 is FQGNSA. DNA for the CDR3: TGTGCCAGCAGCTGGACAGTGAGCTCCTACAATGAGCAGTTCTTC. It specifies CASSWTVSSYNEQFF.

This clone was seen a handful of times. This specimen includes other DNA sequences encoding the same CDR3. The genes are TRBV7-2 and TRBJ2-3; TRBD2 matches 10 bases. J gave up 2 bases and V 6 bases, and 5 bases lay outside the gene matches. Germline assignment: CDR1 SGHTA and CDR2 FQGNSA. The length of the CDR3 is 15 residues. CDR3 sequence reads: CASSSLAGLTDTQYF. CDR3 sequence (DNA): TGTGCCAGCAGTTCACTAGCGGGACTCACAGATACGCAGTATTTT.

The rearrangement links TRBV25-1 to TRBJ1-1, with D tentatively TRBD1 (6 bases). The CDR3 extends over 11 amino acids. V lost 4 bases, J lost 10 bases, and 10 bases lay in between. Germline CDR1 MGHDK, CDR2 SYGVNS. This chain's CDR3 is CASSATGRAFF. The CDR3 coding sequence is TGTGCCAGCAGTGCCACAGGGAGAGCTTTCTTT.

In its sample, this clone was seen a few times. This chain connects TRBV7-2 to TRBJ2-4; tentatively, D is TRBD1 (6 bases). The CDR3 contains 17 residues. Germline CDR1 is SGHTA and CDR2 is FQGNSA. V lost 0 bases and J lost 9, with 21 bases in between. CDR3 nucleotide sequence: TGTGCCAGCAGCTTAGCGACAGGAATAGACACCCCCAGCATTCAGTACTTC. Translation: CASSLATGIDTPSIQYF. Full variable domain (outside the CDR3, taken from reference TRBV7-2 and TRBJ2-4): GAGVSQSPSNKVTEKGKDVELRCDPISGHTALYWYRQSLGQGLEFLIYFQGNSAPDKSGLPSDRFSAERTGGSVSTLTIQRTQQEDSAVYLCASSLATGIDTPSIQYFGAGTRLSVL.

This clone has a handful of counts. The V gene is TRBV6-5, the J gene TRBJ2-4; weak D call: TRBD2 (6 bases). Per the germline V gene, CDR1 is MNHEY and CDR2 is SVGAGI. The CDR3 has 13 residues. V lost 6 bases and J lost 6, with 12 bases in between. The CDR3 reads CASSQAGGNIQYF. The CDR3 nucleotides read TGTGCCAGCAGCCAAGCCGGGGGAAACATTCAGTACTTC.

This clone was seen a handful of times. The V call is TRBV6-6, the J call TRBJ1-2, with D hard to call. Trimming shortened V by 10 bases and J by 8 bases, and 11 bases separated the two germline ends. Germline V gene data show CDR1 as MNHNY and CDR2 as SVGAGI (reference sequence). This CDR3 is 10 amino acids long. This CDR3 reads CAILSEGYTF. The CDR3 DNA reads TGTGCCATCCTATCTGAGGGCTACACCTTC.

V usage is TRBV7-3 and J usage is TRBJ2-7, with 9 bases lining up with TRBD1. Trimming took 5 bases from V and 6 from J; bases not matched to a gene: 8. The CDR3 totals 14 residues. Germline V gene lookup returns CDR1 SGHTA and CDR2 FQGTGA. The CDR3 spells CASSPGTGPSEQYF. The CDR3 bases are TGTGCCAGCAGCCCCGGGACAGGGCCCTCCGAGCAGTACTTC. The entire variable domain, with the rest obtained from reference TRBV7-3 and TRBJ2-7, is as follows: GAGVSQTPSNKVTEKGKYVELRCDPISGHTALYWYRQSLGQGPEFLIYFQGTGAADDSGLPNDRFFAVRPEGSVSTLKIQRTERGDSAVYLCASSPGTGPSEQYFGPGTRLTVT.

V is TRBV25-1 and J is TRBJ1-5; D is undetermined. CDR3 length: 14 residues. Germline CDR1 and CDR2: MGHDK and SYGVNS. V lost 8 bases and J lost 4, with 15 bases in between. CDR3 nucleotides: TGTGCCAGCCGCTTAGCGGGGAGGAATCAGCCCCAGCATTTT. Translated: CASRLAGRNQPQHF. Drawing the rest from reference TRBV25-1 and TRBJ1-5, the complete variable domain is EADIYQTPRYLVIGTGKKITLECSQTMGHDKMYWYQQDPGMELHLIHYSYGVNSTEKGDLSSESTVSRIRTEHFPLTLESARPSHTSQYLCASRLAGRNQPQHFGDGTRLSIL.

This chain uses TRBV30 with TRBJ1-1; D possibly corresponds to TRBD1 (5 bases). CDR3 length equals 15 residues. CDR1 is GTSNPN and CDR2 is SVGIG in the germline V gene (reference sequence). V lost 0 bases to trimming and J lost 4 bases, with 15 bases between them. CDR3 in DNA: TGTGCCTGGAGTGTAGGGGCAGGGAGTTCCACTGAAGCTTTCTTT. This translates into CAWSVGAGSSTEAFF.

The rearrangement uses TRBV23-1 and TRBJ2-1, with no clear D. TRBV23-1 is an open reading frame whose function is uncertain. V lost 0 bases and J lost 4, with 25 bases in between. CDR3 length equals 20 residues. CDR3: CASSQSRGCRVRKGYNEQFF. Here the CDR3 DNA reads TGCGCCAGCAGTCAATCACGCGGCTGCCGGGTCCGGAAAGGGTACAATGAGCAGTTCTTC.

The DNA for the CDR3 is TGTGCCAGCAGCTTTTCACTGACTAGCGAGTACGAGCAGTACTTC. Translating gives CASSFSLTSEYEQYF. V usage is TRBV5-4 and J usage is TRBJ2-7; the match to TRBD2 covers 8 bases. V lost 2 bases, J lost 4 bases, and 8 bases stayed unmatched. The germline gives CDR1 SGHNT, CDR2 YYREEE (reference sequence). This CDR3 comprises 15 residues. The whole variable domain, filled in from reference TRBV5-4 and TRBJ2-7, reads ETGVTQSPTHLIKTRGQQVTLRCSSQSGHNTVSWYQQALGQGPQFIFQYYREEENGRGNFPPRFSGLQFPNYSSELNVNALELDDSALYLCASSFSLTSEYEQYFGPGTRLTVT.

This clone was recorded only once. The chain carries TRBV29-1 and TRBJ1-1, with a tentative D call TRBD1 (6 bases). Germline-derived CDR1 and CDR2 are SQVTM and ANQGSEA. The CDR3 consists of 13 residues. With 7 bases removed from V and 1 base from J, the gap between germline ends came to 13 bases. The CDR3 sequence is CSGTWTANTEAFF. The CDR3, as DNA: TGCAGCGGAACCTGGACAGCGAACACTGAAGCTTTCTTT.

The chain links TRBV30 to TRBJ2-7; D is unclear. The V end lost 4 bases, the J end lost 6 bases, and 13 bases lay between the germline ends. Germline CDR1 is GTSNPN and CDR2 is SVGIG (reference sequence). This CDR3 comprises 12 residues. The CDR3 coding sequence is TGTGCCTGGAAACGGGTACGAGGCGAGCAGTACTTC. As protein: CAWKRVRGEQYF.

The sample holds a few counts of this clone. CDR3 DNA sequence: TGCGCCAGCAGCCTAGGACAGCCTGGCTACACCTTC. Encoded protein: CASSLGQPGYTF. J is TRBJ1-2 and V is TRBV5-1; perhaps TRBD1 as D (6 bases). V lost 4 bases, J lost 7 bases, and 11 bases lay in between. The CDR3 is made up of 12 amino acids. Germline V gene sequence: CDR1 SGHRS, CDR2 YFSETQ.

This clone has just a few counts. The conserved phenylalanine or tryptophan normally closing the CDR3 is absent here, so this likely arose from a read error. The DNA is left out, because the CDR3 cannot be placed on it with certainty; the CDR3 is given as TCRdb lists it. V and J are TRBV5-8 and TRBJ1-1. In germline, CDR1 is SGHTS, CDR2 YDEGEE. The CDR3 sequence runs 8 residues, both termini included. CDR3 residues: CASSLSDL.

This clone showed up just once. The V gene is TRBV2, the J gene TRBJ1-1; D ambiguous. The germline V gene encodes CDR1 SNHLY and CDR2 FYNNEI. The CDR3 consists of 13 residues. Trimming shortened V by 6 bases and J by 3 bases, and 11 bases separated the two germline ends. The CDR3 bases are TGTGCCAGCAGGGTGGGCCCCGACACTGAAGCTTTCTTT. It is translated as CASRVGPDTEAFF.

This sequence joins TRBV6-6 and TRBJ2-7, with D tentatively TRBD1 or TRBD2 (5 bases each). CDR1 and CDR2 (germline): MNHNY, SVGAGI (reference sequence). CDR3 size: 16 residues. The ends were cut back, 0 bases at V and 6 bases at J, with 18 bases in the middle. The CDR3 bases are TGTGCCAGCAGTTACTCCTTTCGGGACGCAATGGGCGAGCAGTACTTC. The encoded protein is CASSYSFRDAMGEQYF.

This clone was seen a few times. This chain links TRBV2 with TRBJ2-7; a possible D gene is TRBD2 (5 bases). Germline V gives CDR1 SNHLY, CDR2 FYNNEI. This CDR3 contains 13 residues. V was cut by 6 bases and J by 5 bases, with 14 bases left in between. The CDR3 is CASRLGSSNEQYF. The CDR3 DNA follows: TGTGCCAGCAGACTGGGATCTAGCAACGAGCAGTACTTC.

The chain combines TRBV4-2 with TRBJ1-4, with D perhaps TRBD1 (5 bases). The V end lost 3 bases, the J end lost 8 bases, and 13 bases lay between the germline ends. The germline V gene has CDR1 LGHNA and CDR2 YNFKEQ. The CDR3 contains 14 residues. CDR3 nucleotide sequence: TGTGCCAGCAGCCAGACAGTTCGTAAAGAAAAACTGTTTTTT. Its translation: CASSQTVRKEKLFF.

About this clone itself: This specimen includes other DNA sequences encoding the same CDR3. The V and J genes are TRBV9 and TRBJ2-3; 7 bases are shared with TRBD2. Germline CDR1 and CDR2: SGDLS and YYNGEE. J lost 0 bases, V lost 0 bases, and 1 base had no gene match. CDR3 size: 15 residues. CDR3 sequence: CASSVAAGSTDTQYF. The CDR3, as DNA: TGTGCCAGCAGCGTAGCAGCGGGGAGCACAGATACGCAGTATTTT.

The table lists this clone with a few counts. This chain links TRBV9 with TRBJ2-5; D not certain. Germline V gene sequence: CDR1 SGDLS, CDR2 YYNGEE. V was clipped by 3 bases and J by 5 bases, with 11 bases between them. The CDR3 runs 13 residues. In nucleotides, the CDR3 is TGTGCCAGCAGCGCATCCCCCACGGAGACCCAGTACTTC. Translating gives CASSASPTETQYF. Full variable domain (outside the CDR3, taken from reference TRBV9 and TRBJ2-5): DSGVTQTPKHLITATGQRVTLRCSPRSGDLSVYWYQQSLDQGLQFLIQYYNGEERAKGNILERFSAQQFPDLHSELNLSSLELGDSALYFCASSASPTETQYFGPGTRLLVL.